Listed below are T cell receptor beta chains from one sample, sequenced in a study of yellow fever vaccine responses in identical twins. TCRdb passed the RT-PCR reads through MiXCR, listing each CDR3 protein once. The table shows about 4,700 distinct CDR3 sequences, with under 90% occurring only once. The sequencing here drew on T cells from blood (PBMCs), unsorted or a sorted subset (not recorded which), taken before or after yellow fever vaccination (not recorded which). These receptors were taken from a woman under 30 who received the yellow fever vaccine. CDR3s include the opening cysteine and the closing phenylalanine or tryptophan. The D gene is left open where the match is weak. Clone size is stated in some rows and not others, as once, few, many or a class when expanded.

cdr3_nt: TGTGCCAGCTCACCCACGACAGGGAATCCCTACAATGAGCAGTTCTTC; cdr3_aa: CASSPTTGNPYNEQFF; clone_size: NA; v_call: TRBV18; j_call: TRBJ2-1; d_call: TRBD1
cdr3_nt: TGTGCCAGCAGCCAAGAGGGACAGACTTCCTACGAGCAGTACTTC; cdr3_aa: CASSQEGQTSYEQYF; clone_size: NA; v_call: TRBV4-2; j_call: TRBJ2-7; d_call: TRBD1
cdr3_nt: TGCGCCAGCAGCCCGCGGGGGGGCACCTACAATGAGCAGTTCTTC; cdr3_aa: CASSPRGGTYNEQFF; clone_size: NA; v_call: TRBV4-1; j_call: TRBJ2-1; d_call: TRBD2
cdr3_nt: TGTGCCAGCAGTGACTCTCAGGGGAGCACAGATACGCAGTATTTT; cdr3_aa: CASSDSQGSTDTQYF; clone_size: NA; v_call: TRBV6-4; j_call: TRBJ2-3; d_call: NA
cdr3_nt: TGTGCCAGCAGTCCTAGAAGGAATCACGAGACCCAGTACTTC; cdr3_aa: CASSPRRNHETQYF; clone_size: NA; v_call: TRBV27; j_call: TRBJ2-5; d_call: NA
cdr3_nt: TGTGCCAGCAGCCCGACAGGGGGCAATGAGCAGTTCTTC; cdr3_aa: CASSPTGGNEQFF; clone_size: NA; v_call: TRBV14; j_call: TRBJ2-1; d_call: TRBD1
cdr3_nt: TGTGCCAGCAGTCGACCTCGGAACACCATATATTTT; cdr3_aa: CASSRPRNTIYF; clone_size: NA; v_call: TRBV6-1; j_call: TRBJ1-3; d_call: NA
cdr3_nt: TGCGCCAGCAGCTTGGGGCTACCGAACACCGGGGAGCTGTTTTTT; cdr3_aa: CASSLGLPNTGELFF; clone_size: NA; v_call: TRBV5-1; j_call: TRBJ2-2; d_call: NA
cdr3_nt: TGTGCCAGCAGTTTACGACTCATTGCCTCGGAGCAGTTCTTC; cdr3_aa: CASSLRLIASEQFF; clone_size: NA; v_call: TRBV28; j_call: TRBJ2-1; d_call: NA
cdr3_nt: TGTGCCAGCAGCTTGGAGGTAGCGGGAGCTATAAATGAGCAGTTCTTC; cdr3_aa: CASSLEVAGAINEQFF; clone_size: NA; v_call: TRBV5-5; j_call: TRBJ2-1; d_call: TRBD2
cdr3_nt: TGCAGCGTTGGAGCGACAGATCACTCCTACAATGAGCAGTTCTTC; cdr3_aa: CSVGATDHSYNEQFF; clone_size: NA; v_call: TRBV29-1; j_call: TRBJ2-1; d_call: NA
cdr3_nt: TGTGCCAGCAGAGATGGCTTGGGTGAGCAGTTCTTC; cdr3_aa: CASRDGLGEQFF; clone_size: NA; v_call: TRBV6-2/TRBV6-3; j_call: TRBJ2-1; d_call: NA
cdr3_nt: TGTGCCAGCAGTTTACAGGGGAATCAGCCCCAGCATTTT; cdr3_aa: CASSLQGNQPQHF; clone_size: NA; v_call: TRBV27; j_call: TRBJ1-5; d_call: NA
cdr3_nt: TGTGCCATCAGCAAGGTTGCAGAGGTTGGTGGTGGCTACACCTTC; cdr3_aa: CAISKVAEVGGGYTF; clone_size: few; v_call: TRBV10-3; j_call: TRBJ1-2; d_call: NA
cdr3_nt: TGTGCCAGCAGCCGGACCAGAATTCGTATAGCCAAAAACATTCAGTACTTC; cdr3_aa: CASSRTRIRIAKNIQYF; clone_size: NA; v_call: TRBV14; j_call: TRBJ2-4; d_call: NA
cdr3_nt: TGCGCCAGCAGCTTGGAATGGGGGGCGAGCTATGGCTACACCTTC; cdr3_aa: CASSLEWGASYGYTF; clone_size: NA; v_call: TRBV5-1; j_call: TRBJ1-2; d_call: NA
cdr3_nt: TGTGCCAGCAGCCACGGAGCTGAAGCTTTCTTT; cdr3_aa: CASSHGAEAFF; clone_size: NA; v_call: TRBV7-6; j_call: TRBJ1-1; d_call: NA
cdr3_nt: TGTGCCATCAGTGAGAAGGTGAACACTGAAGCTTTCTTT; cdr3_aa: CAISEKVNTEAFF; clone_size: NA; v_call: TRBV10-3; j_call: TRBJ1-1; d_call: NA
cdr3_nt: TGTGCCAGCAGCTTAGATAGTCAGAACGAGCAGTACTTC; cdr3_aa: CASSLDSQNEQYF; clone_size: NA; v_call: TRBV7-9; j_call: TRBJ2-7; d_call: NA
cdr3_nt: TGTGCCAGCAGTTACTCGTCGTCCAATGAGCAGTTCTTC; cdr3_aa: CASSYSSSNEQFF; clone_size: NA; v_call: TRBV6-5; j_call: TRBJ2-1; d_call: NA
cdr3_nt: TGCAGCGTGTGGGAGTCGGGTCAGCCCCAGCATTTT; cdr3_aa: CSVWESGQPQHF; clone_size: NA; v_call: TRBV29-1; j_call: TRBJ1-5; d_call: NA
cdr3_nt: TGCGCCAGCAGCCCCGGTGCGGGGGGGGCGGGCACAGATACGCAGTATTTT; cdr3_aa: CASSPGAGGAGTDTQYF; clone_size: NA; v_call: TRBV5-1; j_call: TRBJ2-3; d_call: TRBD2
cdr3_nt: TGTGCCTGGAGAAACTACAACACTGAAGCTTTCTTT; cdr3_aa: CAWRNYNTEAFF; clone_size: NA; v_call: TRBV30; j_call: TRBJ1-1; d_call: NA
cdr3_nt: TGTGCCAGCAGCTTAGCGGTCTCCTACGAGCAGTACTTC; cdr3_aa: CASSLAVSYEQYF; clone_size: NA; v_call: TRBV7-6; j_call: TRBJ2-7; d_call: NA
cdr3_nt: TGCGCCAGCAGCCAAGATCGCCCCTCAGACAATGAGCAGTTCTTC; cdr3_aa: CASSQDRPSDNEQFF; clone_size: NA; v_call: TRBV4-3; j_call: TRBJ2-1; d_call: NA
cdr3_nt: TGTGCCAGCAGCTTAACTGCCTACGGGACAAATCGAGGGCAGTTCTTC; cdr3_aa: CASSLTAYGTNRGQFF; clone_size: NA; v_call: TRBV7-3; j_call: TRBJ2-1; d_call: NA
cdr3_nt: TGTGCCATCAGTGAGTCGGATGAGCAGTTCTTC; cdr3_aa: CAISESDEQFF; clone_size: NA; v_call: TRBV10-3; j_call: TRBJ2-1; d_call: NA
cdr3_nt: TGTGCCAGCAGCCGACAGGACGGTTCCGACTCCTACGAGCAGTACTTC; cdr3_aa: CASSRQDGSDSYEQYF; clone_size: NA; v_call: TRBV14; j_call: TRBJ2-7; d_call: NA
cdr3_nt: TGTGCCATCAGTGAGCCGACAGGGAACACTGAAGCTTTCTTT; cdr3_aa: CAISEPTGNTEAFF; clone_size: NA; v_call: TRBV10-3; j_call: TRBJ1-1; d_call: NA
cdr3_nt: TGTGCCAGCAGATCACGTGGCGGGAGCTACGAGCAGTACTTC; cdr3_aa: CASRSRGGSYEQYF; clone_size: NA; v_call: TRBV7-2; j_call: TRBJ2-7; d_call: TRBD2
cdr3_nt: TGTGCCAGCTCACCCATTCAGGGCGATGAGCAGTTCTTC; cdr3_aa: CASSPIQGDEQFF; clone_size: NA; v_call: TRBV18; j_call: TRBJ2-1; d_call: NA
cdr3_nt: TGTGCCTGGAGTCCAGCCCCCACGACGGGCTACACCTTC; cdr3_aa: CAWSPAPTTGYTF; clone_size: NA; v_call: TRBV30; j_call: TRBJ1-2; d_call: NA
cdr3_nt: TGTGCCAGCAGCTTAGCCGGCGGGAGATACAATGAGCAGTTCTTC; cdr3_aa: CASSLAGGRYNEQFF; clone_size: once; v_call: TRBV7-2; j_call: TRBJ2-1; d_call: TRBD2
cdr3_nt: TGCGCCAGCAGCCAAGAGGCAAGCCGCCCGTACTTC; cdr3_aa: CASSQEASRPYF; clone_size: NA; v_call: TRBV4-1; j_call: TRBJ2-7; d_call: NA
cdr3_nt: TGCGCCAGCAGCTTGAGGACAGGGCTGAAGGACACCGGGGAGCTGTTTTTT; cdr3_aa: CASSLRTGLKDTGELFF; clone_size: NA; v_call: TRBV5-1; j_call: TRBJ2-2; d_call: TRBD1
cdr3_nt: TGCAGCGTTGAATGGAGTTACAATGAGCAGTTCTTC; cdr3_aa: CSVEWSYNEQFF; clone_size: NA; v_call: TRBV29-1; j_call: TRBJ2-1; d_call: NA
cdr3_nt: TGCGCCAGCAGCTTACGGGAGAGGACAGATACGCAGTATTTT; cdr3_aa: CASSLRERTDTQYF; clone_size: NA; v_call: TRBV5-1; j_call: TRBJ2-3; d_call: NA
cdr3_nt: TGCGCCAGCAGCCAAGGAACTAGCGCGCAATCCTACGAGCAGTACTTC; cdr3_aa: CASSQGTSAQSYEQYF; clone_size: NA; v_call: TRBV4-3; j_call: TRBJ2-7; d_call: TRBD2
cdr3_nt: TGTGCCAGCAGCCTTTCTGACAGGGCCTACGAGCAGTACTTC; cdr3_aa: CASSLSDRAYEQYF; clone_size: NA; v_call: TRBV11-3; j_call: TRBJ2-7; d_call: TRBD1
cdr3_nt: TGTGCCACCGGAAACGCAGGGAACACTGAAGCTTTCTTT; cdr3_aa: CATGNAGNTEAFF; clone_size: NA; v_call: TRBV18; j_call: TRBJ1-1; d_call: NA
cdr3_nt: TGTGCCAGCAGCTTAGGGGGCGGGAGAGCCAAAAACATTCAGTACTTC; cdr3_aa: CASSLGGGRAKNIQYF; clone_size: NA; v_call: TRBV11-2; j_call: TRBJ2-4; d_call: TRBD2
cdr3_nt: TGTGCCAGCAGCTCCCGAAGGGAGACCCAGTACTTC; cdr3_aa: CASSSRRETQYF; clone_size: NA; v_call: TRBV7-2; j_call: TRBJ2-5; d_call: NA
cdr3_nt: TGCAGTGCTAGAGTGGGCACTGAAGCTTTCTTT; cdr3_aa: CSARVGTEAFF; clone_size: NA; v_call: TRBV20-1; j_call: TRBJ1-1; d_call: NA
cdr3_nt: TGCAGTGCCCATGCGGGACTAGCGTCTTACGAGCAGTACTTC; cdr3_aa: CSAHAGLASYEQYF; clone_size: NA; v_call: TRBV20-1; j_call: TRBJ2-7; d_call: TRBD2
cdr3_nt: TGTGCCAGCAGCGCAGACAGGGCCAGGACTGAAGCTTTCTTT; cdr3_aa: CASSADRARTEAFF; clone_size: NA; v_call: TRBV4-2; j_call: TRBJ1-1; d_call: TRBD1
cdr3_nt: TGTGCCAGCAGATCCACTAGCGGGAACACCGGGGAGCTGTTTTTT; cdr3_aa: CASRSTSGNTGELFF; clone_size: NA; v_call: TRBV13; j_call: TRBJ2-2; d_call: TRBD2
cdr3_nt: TGTGCCAGCTCGCAGGGGGATGAGCAGTTCTTC; cdr3_aa: CASSQGDEQFF; clone_size: NA; v_call: TRBV18; j_call: TRBJ2-1; d_call: TRBD1
cdr3_nt: TGTGCCAGCACCCGTCTAGCGGGAGGTTACGAGCAGTACTTC; cdr3_aa: CASTRLAGGYEQYF; clone_size: NA; v_call: TRBV28; j_call: TRBJ2-7; d_call: TRBD2
cdr3_nt: TGTGCCAGCAACAACAGGATGAACACTGAAGCTTTCTTT; cdr3_aa: CASNNRMNTEAFF; clone_size: NA; v_call: TRBV6-1; j_call: TRBJ1-1; d_call: NA
cdr3_nt: TGTGCCAGTACCTATGTGACTGGTAATTACGAGCAGTACTTC; cdr3_aa: CASTYVTGNYEQYF; clone_size: NA; v_call: TRBV28; j_call: TRBJ2-7; d_call: NA
cdr3_nt: TGTGCCAGCAGGACCCGAAGTGAGCAGTTCTTC; cdr3_aa: CASRTRSEQFF; clone_size: NA; v_call: TRBV13; j_call: TRBJ2-1; d_call: NA
cdr3_nt: TGTGCCAGCCAGTCCCGGAACATTCAGTACTTC; cdr3_aa: CASQSRNIQYF; clone_size: once; v_call: TRBV11-1; j_call: TRBJ2-4; d_call: NA
cdr3_nt: TGTGCCAGCTCAGGGACAGACAATCAGCCCCAGCATTTT; cdr3_aa: CASSGTDNQPQHF; clone_size: NA; v_call: TRBV18; j_call: TRBJ1-5; d_call: TRBD1